The 27 T cell receptor beta chains listed next were all sequenced from one sample in a study of response to subunit inactivated influenza vaccine. TCRdb called the RT-PCR reads again in MiXCR, with one record for every CDR3 protein. The sample includes roughly 630,000 distinct CDR3 sequences, approximately 14% of them seen just once. Sequenced here: PBMCs from blood, sampled 14 days before vaccination. These TCRs come from a man aged 45 to 65 who received an inactivated influenza vaccine.

This sequence joins TRBV11-2 and TRBJ2-2; 15 bases align to TRBD2. There are 17 residues in the CDR3. V lost 2 bases and J lost 9; bases outside the gene matches: 7. The germline gives CDR1 SGHAT, CDR2 FQNNGV. The CDR3 here is CASSLPGLAGGNRELFF. The CDR3 DNA is TGTGCCAGCAGCTTACCGGGACTAGCGGGAGGAAACAGGGAGCTGTTTTTT.

Many counts were recorded for this clonotype. The V call is TRBV4-3, the J call TRBJ2-7; 10 bases are shared with TRBD1. The CDR3 has 15 residues. V trimming: 0 bases; J trimming: 7 bases; junction bases outside the gene matches: 6. The germline V gene has CDR1 LGHNA and CDR2 YSLEER. Here the CDR3 reads CASSQDWTGGNEQYF. The CDR3 DNA reads as TGCGCCAGCAGCCAAGACTGGACAGGGGGTAATGAGCAGTACTTC.

This clonotype has a handful of counts. V gene TRBV9 combines with J gene TRBJ2-5; a weak D match, TRBD2 (6 bases). The CDR3 runs to 14 residues. V was trimmed by 0 bases and J by 5 bases, leaving 11 bases between them. Germline loops: CDR1 SGDLS, CDR2 YYNGEE. In DNA form, the CDR3 reads TGTGCCAGCAGCGTAGGATCGGGAGCGGAGACCCAGTACTTC. It is translated as CASSVGSGAETQYF.

The chain is built from TRBV19 and TRBJ2-6; 9 positions agree with TRBD1. Germline CDR1 LNHDA, CDR2 SQIVND (reference sequence). The CDR3 is made up of 18 amino acids. V shed 5 bases and J 2 bases; nucleotides not matched to a gene: 10. CDR3 region: CASSETGTGQAGANVLTF. The CDR3 DNA is TGTGCCAGTAGTGAAACCGGGACAGGGCAAGCTGGGGCCAACGTCCTGACTTTC.

A few counts support this clonotype. The V call is TRBV5-1, the J call TRBJ2-3, with TRBD1 matching over 10 bases. The CDR3 sequence is 16 residues long. V dropped 0 bases and J dropped 6; count of bases not matched to a gene: 7. Germline lookup yields CDR1 SGHRS and CDR2 YFSETQ. The CDR3: CASSLVIGGQGDTQYF. The CDR3 region has the DNA TGCGCCAGCAGCTTGGTCATCGGGGGACAGGGGGATACGCAGTATTTT.

V usage is TRBV5-6 and J usage is TRBJ2-3, with D tentatively TRBD1 (6 bases). V was clipped by 4 bases and J by 4 bases, with 16 bases between them. Germline loops: CDR1 SGHDT, CDR2 YYEEEE. The CDR3 has 15 amino acids. The CDR3 region has the DNA TGTGCCAGCAGCACCGGGAACAGGGCAGCAGATACGCAGTATTTT. It translates to CASSTGNRAADTQYF.

The rearrangement links TRBV20-1 to TRBJ2-7; D is possibly TRBD2 (5 bases). Trimming cost V 4 bases and J 0 bases, with 10 bases left between them. The CDR3 contains 13 residues. Germline CDR1 DFQATT, CDR2 SNEGSKA (reference sequence). Here the CDR3 DNA reads TGCAGTGCTATGTCGGGAAGCTCCTACGAGCAGTACTTC. Encoded protein: CSAMSGSSYEQYF.

J is TRBJ2-5 and V is TRBV14; weak D call: TRBD2 (5 bases). Trimming removed 5 bases at V and 5 bases at J, with 12 bases between. Germline V gives CDR1 SGHDN, CDR2 FVKESK. This CDR3 has 13 residues. The CDR3 here is CASSFRTGETQYF. CDR3 DNA: TGTGCCAGCAGCTTCCGGACTGGGGAGACCCAGTACTTC. Full variable domain (remainder filled in from reference TRBV14 and TRBJ2-5): EAGVTQFPSHSVIEKGQTVTLRCDPISGHDNLYWYRRVMGKEIKFLLHFVKESKQDESGMPNNRFLAERTGGTYSTLKVQPAELEDSGVYFCASSFRTGETQYFGPGTRLLVL.

The gene calls are TRBV11-1 and TRBJ2-3; D is possibly TRBD1 or TRBD2 (5 bases each). Trimming removed 3 bases from V and 2 bases from J, with 21 bases in between. Germline V CDR1 and CDR2: SGHAT, FQDESV (reference sequence). The CDR3 extends over 18 amino acids. CDR3 bases: TGTGCCAGCAGCTTCAGACCGGGACCTAATAGCCCCACAGATACGCAGTATTTT. Protein: CASSFRPGPNSPTDTQYF.

This clonotype has a single count. V usage is TRBV7-9 and J usage is TRBJ1-1, with 8 bases fitting TRBD1. The germline V gene has CDR1 SEHNR and CDR2 FQNEAQ (reference sequence). This CDR3 has 14 residues. J gave up 5 bases and V 5 bases, and 7 bases lay outside the gene matches. CDR3 nucleotide sequence: TGTGCCAGCAGCCACTTCGGACAGGGTACTGAAGCTTTCTTT. Protein product: CASSHFGQGTEAFF.

This clonotype was picked up a small number of times. V gene TRBV11-2 combines with J gene TRBJ2-7; D possibly corresponds to TRBD2 (6 bases). The CDR3 extends over 13 amino acids. Germline V gene data show CDR1 as SGHAT and CDR2 as FQNNGV. Trimming stripped 7 bases from V and 1 base from J, with 11 bases between. The CDR3 nucleotides are TGTGCCAGCACCCCGCGGGGTTCCTACGAGCAGTACTTC. Amino acids: CASTPRGSYEQYF.

The chain employs TRBV2 and TRBJ2-1; 11 positions match TRBD1. This CDR3 has 13 amino acids. Trimming at V came to 10 bases and at J to 8 bases, leaving 7 bases not matched to a gene. Germline V gene lookup returns CDR1 SNHLY and CDR2 FYNNEI. CDR3 nucleotide sequence: TGTGCCAACCCGGGACAGGGGGTACATGAGCAGTTCTTC. This sequence encodes CANPGQGVHEQFF.

The sample holds a few counts of this clonotype. V usage is TRBV28 and J usage is TRBJ1-6, with unresolved D. The CDR3 has 12 residues. Germline V CDR1 and CDR2: MDHEN, SYDVKM. V was cut by 4 bases and J by 8 bases, with 6 bases left in between. CDR3 DNA sequence: TGTGCCAGCAGTTACAATGATTCACCCCTCCACTTT. Translation: CASSYNDSPLHF. Full variable domain (remainder filled in from reference TRBV28 and TRBJ1-6): DVKVTQSSRYLVKRTGEKVFLECVQDMDHENMFWYRQDPGLGLRLIYFSYDVKMKEKGDIPEGYSVSREKKERFSLILESASTNQTSMYLCASSYNDSPLHFGNGTRLTVT.

This clonotype showed up many times. The chain combines TRBV5-1 with TRBJ1-1; no clear D. Germline V gene sequence: CDR1 SGHRS, CDR2 YFSETQ. Trimming left V 4 bases short and J 3 bases short, with 13 bases between. The CDR3 has 14 amino acids. The CDR3 region is CASSAQSSYTEAFF. DNA for the CDR3: TGCGCCAGCAGCGCACAGTCTAGCTACACTGAAGCTTTCTTT.

The genes are TRBV11-2 and TRBJ1-1; D may be TRBD1 (5 bases). The CDR3 covers 16 residues. Trimming cost V 2 bases and J 0 bases, with 13 bases left between them. Germline V gene lookup returns CDR1 SGHAT and CDR2 FQNNGV. The CDR3 nucleotides are TGTGCCAGCAGCTTACAAAAGGACAATTTGAACACTGAAGCTTTCTTT. Its translation is CASSLQKDNLNTEAFF.

The V and J genes are TRBV28 and TRBJ2-3, with 14 nucleotides matching TRBD2. This CDR3 comprises 17 residues. Germline V gene lookup returns CDR1 MDHEN and CDR2 SYDVKM. V gave up 5 bases and J gave up 8 bases; unmatched junction bases: 12. CDR3 amino acids: CASSLGGTGTSGSTQYF. The CDR3, as DNA: TGTGCCAGCAGTCTTGGGGGGACCGGGACTAGCGGGAGTACGCAGTATTTT.

There are many counts of this clonotype. V and J are TRBV6-1 and TRBJ2-4, with 7 bases identical to TRBD1. J gave up 1 base and V 6 bases, and 12 bases lay outside the gene matches. This CDR3 has 17 residues. Germline CDR1 is MNHNS and CDR2 is SASEGT. Here the CDR3 reads CASSPLGSRGAKNIQYF. The DNA for the CDR3 is TGTGCCAGCAGCCCCCTAGGGAGCAGGGGGGCCAAAAACATTCAGTACTTC.

CDR3 in DNA: TGTGCCAGCAGTCGATATGGACAGGGCAGTCAGCCCCAGCATTTT. Its translation: CASSRYGQGSQPQHF. The chain is built from TRBV6-2 or TRBV6-3 and TRBJ1-5; the match to TRBD1 covers 8 bases. This CDR3 comprises 15 residues. The germline gives CDR1 MNHEY, CDR2 SVGEGT. The V gene end was trimmed by 5 bases and the J gene end by 6 bases; junction bases not matched to a gene: 9.

The rearrangement links TRBV5-5 to TRBJ2-1, with D maybe TRBD2 (6 bases). V was trimmed by 6 bases and J by 7 bases, leaving 14 bases between them. The CDR3 runs to 13 residues. CDR1 is SGHKS and CDR2 is YYEKEE in the germline V gene (reference sequence). The CDR3 sequence is CASNWAGLNEQFF. In DNA form, the CDR3 reads TGTGCCAGCAATTGGGCGGGGCTGAATGAGCAGTTCTTC.

This clonotype was observed a handful of times. The CDR3: CASSSIGTAGTDTQYF. The CDR3 DNA is TGCGCCAGCAGCTCCATCGGGACAGCAGGAACAGATACGCAGTATTTT. The J gene is TRBJ2-3, the V gene TRBV5-1, with 7 bases lining up with TRBD1. CDR1 SGHRS and CDR2 YFSETQ come from the germline V gene. The CDR3 sequence is 16 residues long. V was clipped by 3 bases and J by 3 bases; unmatched bases: 10.

About this clonotype itself: Relative to the germline gene, one junction end is altered; a read error may explain this. The chain joins TRBV7-2 to TRBJ2-7, with D perhaps TRBD2 (6 bases). Germline assignment: CDR1 SGHTA and CDR2 FQGNSA. CDR3 length: 13 amino acids. The CDR3 loop reads CASSLYDGSTGDF. DNA of the CDR3: TGTGCCAGCAGCTTGTACGATGGGTCCACGGGGGACTTC.

The rearrangement uses TRBV5-1 and TRBJ1-3; D uncertain. The V end was cut by 5 bases, the J end by 0 bases, with 9 bases between. Germline CDR1 is SGHRS and CDR2 is YFSETQ. The CDR3 runs to 14 residues. The chain's CDR3 is CASRDPFSGNTIYF. CDR3 nucleotide sequence: TGCGCCAGCAGGGACCCCTTCTCTGGAAACACCATATATTTT.

V gene TRBV7-2 combines with J gene TRBJ2-2, with D perhaps matching TRBD2 (6 bases). The ends were cut back, 5 bases at V and 4 bases at J, with 17 bases in the middle. The V gene's germline CDR1 is SGHTA and CDR2 FQGNSA. The length of the CDR3 is 16 residues. The chain's CDR3 is CASSPQGGPLTGELFF. CDR3 in DNA: TGTGCCAGCAGCCCCCAGGGAGGCCCACTCACCGGGGAGCTGTTTTTT. Complete variable domain (other parts from reference TRBV7-2 and TRBJ2-2): GAGVSQSPSNKVTEKGKDVELRCDPISGHTALYWYRQSLGQGLEFLIYFQGNSAPDKSGLPSDRFSAERTGGSVSTLTIQRTQQEDSAVYLCASSPQGGPLTGELFFGEGSRLTVL.

This clonotype has a handful of counts. As DNA, the CDR3 is TGCGCCAGCAGTGACCCCGGACAGGGGATCACTGAAGCTTTCTTT. Protein sequence: CASSDPGQGITEAFF. This sequence joins TRBV10-2 and TRBJ1-1; TRBD1 matches 9 bases. The germline CDR1 and CDR2 sequences are WSHSY and SAAADI. J gave up 4 bases and V 3 bases, and 6 bases lay outside the gene matches. This CDR3 is 15 amino acids long.

The chain joins TRBV3-1 to TRBJ2-7; D possibly matches TRBD1 or TRBD2 (5 bases each). This CDR3 spans 15 amino acids. Germline CDR1 is LGHDT and CDR2 is YNNKEL (reference sequence). Trimming removed 3 bases at V and 5 bases at J, with 17 bases between. CDR3 sequence: CASSQDLRGENEQYF. DNA for the CDR3: TGTGCCAGCAGCCAGGATTTAAGGGGAGAGAACGAGCAGTACTTC.

The V gene is TRBV6-5, the J gene TRBJ1-2, with no clear D. The CDR3 has 14 amino acids. CDR1 is MNHEY, CDR2 SVGAGI, per germline. Trimming left V 2 bases short and J 6 bases short, with 13 bases between. The CDR3: CASSYLDRGDGYTF. In DNA, the CDR3 is TGTGCCAGCAGTTACCTTGACCGGGGTGATGGCTACACCTTC.

The gene calls are TRBV12-3 or TRBV12-4 and TRBJ2-7; a possible D gene is TRBD1 (6 bases). This CDR3 contains 14 residues. Trimming took 6 bases from V and 1 from J, leaving 13 bases between them. CDR3 loop: CASSRDTQSYEQYF. CDR3 DNA: TGTGCCAGCAGCCGGGACACACAATCCTACGAGCAGTACTTC.